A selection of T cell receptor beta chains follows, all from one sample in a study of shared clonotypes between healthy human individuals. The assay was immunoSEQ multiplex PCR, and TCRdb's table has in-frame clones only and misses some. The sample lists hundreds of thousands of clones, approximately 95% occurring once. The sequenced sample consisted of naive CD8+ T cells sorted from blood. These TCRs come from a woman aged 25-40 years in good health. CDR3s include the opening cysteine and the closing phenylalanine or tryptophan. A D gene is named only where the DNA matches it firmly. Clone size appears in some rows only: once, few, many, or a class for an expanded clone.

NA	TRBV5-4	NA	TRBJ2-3	CASSFGGGRGTDTQYF	TGTGCCAGCAGCTTTGGTGGCGGCCGAGGGACAGATACGCAGTATTTT
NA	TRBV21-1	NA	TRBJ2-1	CASSKQKANNNEQFF	TGTGCCAGCAGCAAGCAAAAGGCGAACAACAATGAGCAGTTCTTC
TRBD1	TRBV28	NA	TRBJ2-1	CASSLDRGAYNEQFF	TGTGCCAGCAGCTTGGACAGGGGGGCCTACAATGAGCAGTTCTTC
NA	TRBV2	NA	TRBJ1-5	CASSEALLASVRGIQPQHF	TGTGCCAGCAGTGAAGCGCTTCTCGCTTCGGTTAGAGGGATTCAGCCCCAGCATTTT
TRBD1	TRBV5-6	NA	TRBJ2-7	CASSLAGTAKPYEQYF	TGTGCCAGCAGCTTGGCCGGGACAGCGAAGCCCTACGAGCAGTACTTC
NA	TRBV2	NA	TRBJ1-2	CASRVGEGLVGYTF	TGTGCCAGCAGAGTTGGGGAGGGGTTGGTTGGCTACACCTTC
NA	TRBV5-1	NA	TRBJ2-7	CASSLELGPTPLYEQYF	TGCGCCAGCAGCTTGGAGTTGGGGCCCACCCCCCTCTACGAGCAGTACTTC
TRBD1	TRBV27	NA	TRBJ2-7	CASSLSRDRVYVEQYF	TGTGCCAGCAGTTTATCACGGGACAGGGTTTATGTCGAGCAGTACTTC
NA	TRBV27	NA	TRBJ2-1	CASSPGPSYNEQFF	TGTGCCAGCAGTCCGGGGCCCTCCTACAATGAGCAGTTCTTC
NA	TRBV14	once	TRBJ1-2	CASSQDEGGIYGYTF	TGTGCCAGCAGCCAAGATGAGGGGGGGATCTATGGCTACACCTTC
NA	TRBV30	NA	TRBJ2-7	CAWSETGYEQYF	TGTGCCTGGAGTGAAACAGGGTACGAGCAGTACTTC
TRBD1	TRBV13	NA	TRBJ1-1	CASTGTGYTEAFF	TGTGCCAGCACCGGGACAGGGTACACTGAAGCTTTCTTT
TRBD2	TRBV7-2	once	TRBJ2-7	CASSVLAGVGYEQYF	TGTGCCAGCAGCGTCCTAGCGGGAGTGGGCTACGAGCAGTACTTC
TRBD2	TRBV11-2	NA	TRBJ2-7	CASSLGAGGRYEQYF	TGTGCCAGCAGCTTAGGGGCGGGGGGCAGGTACGAGCAGTACTTC
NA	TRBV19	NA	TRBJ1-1	CASFAKDMNTEAFF	TGTGCCAGTTTTGCTAAGGACATGAACACTGAAGCTTTCTTT
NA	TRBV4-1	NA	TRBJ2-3	CASSPGQYTDTQYF	TGCGCCAGCAGCCCCGGACAGTACACAGATACGCAGTATTTT
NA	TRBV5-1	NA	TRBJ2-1	CASSSGSHNEQFF	TGCGCCAGCAGCTCCGGCAGCCACAATGAGCAGTTCTTC
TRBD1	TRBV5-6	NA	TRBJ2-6	CASSLEDRVEGANVLTF	TGTGCCAGCAGCTTGGAAGACAGGGTAGAAGGGGCCAACGTCCTGACTTTC
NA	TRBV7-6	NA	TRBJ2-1	CASSLGGDPSYNEQFF	TGTGCCAGCAGCTTAGGGGGAGATCCCTCCTACAATGAGCAGTTCTTC
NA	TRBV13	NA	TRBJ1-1	CASSFTENTEAFF	TGTGCCAGCAGCTTCACGGAGAACACTGAAGCTTTCTTT
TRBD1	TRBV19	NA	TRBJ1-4	CASSISSWGQLNEKLFF	TGTGCCAGTAGTATAAGCTCCTGGGGACAGCTGAATGAAAAACTGTTTTTT
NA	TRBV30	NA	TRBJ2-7	CAWTEGRKDEQYF	TGTGCCTGGACGGAGGGCCGGAAGGACGAGCAGTACTTC
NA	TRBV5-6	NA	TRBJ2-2	CASSLNLGVLTGELFF	TGTGCCAGCAGCTTGAATCTAGGGGTTTTGACCGGGGAGCTGTTTTTT
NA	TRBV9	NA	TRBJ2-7	CASSVEDSLGEQYF	TGTGCCAGCAGCGTAGAGGACAGTCTTGGCGAGCAGTACTTC
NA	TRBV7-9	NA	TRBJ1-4	CASSAGTTFEKLFF	TGTGCCAGCAGCGCCGGGACTACCTTCGAAAAACTGTTTTTT
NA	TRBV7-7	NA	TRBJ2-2	CASSLVAGRELFF	TGTGCCAGCAGCTTAGTGGCTGGCCGGGAGCTGTTTTTT
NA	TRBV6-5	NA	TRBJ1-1	CASSSEAFF	TGTGCCAGCAGTTCTGAAGCTTTCTTT
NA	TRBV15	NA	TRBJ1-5	CATSSGGSNQPQHF	TGTGCCACCAGCAGTGGGGGGAGTAATCAGCCCCAGCATTTT
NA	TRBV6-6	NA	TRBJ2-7	CASSYSTGYEQYF	TGTGCCAGCAGTTACTCTACAGGTTACGAGCAGTACTTC
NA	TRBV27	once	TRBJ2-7	CASSLQGGYYEQYF	TGTGCCAGCAGTTTACAGGGAGGTTACTACGAGCAGTACTTC
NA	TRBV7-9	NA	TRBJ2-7	CASSSDRTGAYEQYF	TGTGCCAGCAGCTCTGACAGGACTGGCGCCTACGAGCAGTACTTC
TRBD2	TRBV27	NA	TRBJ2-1	CASSPGLAGGGEQFF	TGTGCCAGCAGTCCAGGTCTAGCGGGAGGGGGTGAGCAGTTCTTC
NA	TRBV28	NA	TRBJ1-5	CASSSPTESFSNQPQHF	TGTGCCAGCAGTTCGCCGACCGAGTCTTTTAGCAATCAGCCCCAGCATTTT
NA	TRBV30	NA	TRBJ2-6	CAWDTGLGANVLTF	TGTGCCTGGGACACAGGGTTGGGGGCCAACGTCCTGACTTTC
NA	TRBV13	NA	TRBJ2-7	CASSRRWTETSIEQYF	TGTGCCAGCAGCCGACGATGGACAGAGACCAGTATCGAGCAGTACTTC
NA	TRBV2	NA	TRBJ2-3	CASRPGHVPTQYF	TGTGCCAGCAGACCGGGACACGTGCCTACGCAGTATTTT
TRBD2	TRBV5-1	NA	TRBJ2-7	CASSPGGRTTSYEQYF	TGCGCCAGCAGCCCGGGGGGGCGAACCACGTCCTACGAGCAGTACTTC
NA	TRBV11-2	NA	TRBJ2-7	CASSLVAGSYEQYF	TGTGCCAGCAGCTTAGTCGCCGGATCTTACGAGCAGTACTTC
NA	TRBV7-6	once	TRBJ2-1	CASSPREDEQFF	TGTGCCAGCAGCCCCCGAGAGGATGAGCAGTTCTTC
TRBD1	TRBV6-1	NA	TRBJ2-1	CASRPTGGPFDEQFF	TGTGCCAGCAGACCGACAGGGGGCCCGTTCGATGAGCAGTTCTTC
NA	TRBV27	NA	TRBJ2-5	CASSFGRGTFQETQYF	TGTGCCAGCAGTTTCGGACGCGGGACCTTTCAAGAGACCCAGTACTTC
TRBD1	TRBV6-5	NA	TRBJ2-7	CASSTKRTGIEQYF	TGTGCCAGCAGTACCAAGAGGACAGGGATCGAGCAGTACTTC
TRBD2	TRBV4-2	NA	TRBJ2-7	CASSQDGRDRPGLGGYEQYF	TGTGCCAGCAGCCAAGATGGTAGAGACAGGCCGGGACTAGGAGGGTACGAGCAGTACTTC
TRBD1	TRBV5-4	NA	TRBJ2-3	CASSLVGQGPDTQYF	TGTGCCAGCAGCTTGGTGGGACAGGGACCAGATACGCAGTATTTT
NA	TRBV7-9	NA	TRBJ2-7	CASSLVSGGAAYEQYF	TGTGCCAGCAGCTTAGTCTCTGGCGGAGCCGCCTACGAGCAGTACTTC
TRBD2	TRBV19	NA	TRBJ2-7	CASSISGSSYEQYF	TGTGCCAGTAGTATTAGCGGGAGCTCCTACGAGCAGTACTTC
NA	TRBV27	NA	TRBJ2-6	CASSYGAGANVLTF	TGTGCCAGCAGTTATGGGGCAGGGGCCAACGTCCTGACTTTC
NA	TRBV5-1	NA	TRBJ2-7	CASSLSQGNNEQYF	TGCGCCAGCAGCTTGAGCCAGGGGAACAACGAGCAGTACTTC
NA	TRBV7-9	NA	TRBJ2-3	CASSSPSDGTDTQYF	TGTGCCAGCAGCTCCCCTAGCGATGGCACAGATACGCAGTATTTT
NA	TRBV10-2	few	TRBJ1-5	CASREGNQPQHF	TGCGCCAGCAGAGAGGGGAATCAGCCCCAGCATTTT
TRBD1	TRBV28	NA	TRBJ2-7	CASSNRDRVSYEQYF	TGTGCCAGCAGCAACCGGGACAGGGTGTCCTACGAGCAGTACTTC
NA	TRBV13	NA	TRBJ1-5	CASSLGKGNQPQHF	TGTGCCAGCAGCTTGGGGAAGGGCAATCAGCCCCAGCATTTT
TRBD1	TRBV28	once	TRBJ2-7	CASSLVRDRGLAQDAF	TGTGCCAGCAGTTTAGTAAGGGACAGGGGTTTGGCTCAGGATGCGTTC
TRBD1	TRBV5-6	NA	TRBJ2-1	CASSFGTASSYNEQFF	TGTGCCAGCAGCTTTGGGACAGCGAGCTCCTACAATGAGCAGTTCTTC